These 3 T cell receptor beta chains came from one sample sequenced in a study of cytomegalovirus exposure and HLA in healthy donors. 60 Vbeta and 13 Jbeta primers were used in PCR. Profiled with immunoSEQ multiplex PCR; TCRdb holds only in-frame clones, not every one. Its clone listing holds around 190,000 clones. Sequenced sample: PBMCs. The receptors originated from a woman aged 25 to 39 in good health and CMV-seropositive.

On this clone itself: One junction end does not reproduce the germline sequence, and a read error may be involved. This sequence joins TRBV5-5 and TRBJ2-7, with 8 bases aligning to TRBD1. The CDR3 extends over 14 amino acids. CDR1 and CDR2 from the germline V gene are SGHKS and YYEKEE (reference sequence). The CDR3 protein is CASSLILGQGEQHF. The CDR3 DNA follows: TGTGCCAGCAGCTTAATCTTAGGACAGGGCGAGCAGCACTTC.

CDR3 DNA sequence: TGTGCCAGCAGTTACTCGAAAGGGGGGGACACTGAAGCTTTCTTT. Its protein product is CASSYSKGGDTEAFF. The rearrangement links TRBV6-5 to TRBJ1-1, with TRBD1 as a possible D gene (6 bases). This CDR3 has 15 residues. V was trimmed by 0 bases and J by 3 bases, leaving 11 bases between them. Germline V gene data show CDR1 as MNHEY and CDR2 as SVGAGI.

The gene calls are TRBV6-5 and TRBJ1-2; a possible D gene is TRBD1 (6 bases). The length of the CDR3 is 15 residues. Germline assignment: CDR1 MNHEY and CDR2 SVGAGI. V was shortened by 4 bases and J by 2 bases, with 14 bases between the two germline ends. DNA of the CDR3: TGTGCCAGCAGTTTCGTAACAGGGACAAACTATGGCTACACCTTC. It codes for CASSFVTGTNYGYTF.